These 21 T cell receptor beta chains share one sample of origin, sequenced in a study of cytomegalovirus exposure and HLA in healthy donors. A multiplex PCR was run with 60 Vbeta primers and 13 Jbeta primers. The table came from immunoSEQ multiplex PCR; TCRdb's copy has only in-frame clones and leaves some out. The data contain 150,000 to 200,000 clones, about three quarters of them singletons. The sequenced sample consisted of PBMCs. The receptors were gathered from a female donor in good health and CMV-seronegative.

The rearrangement links TRBV15 to TRBJ1-1, with D possibly being TRBD1 (6 bases). CDR1 LNHNV and CDR2 YYDKDF come from the germline V gene (reference sequence). Deletions cut 1 base from V and 4 bases from J, with 10 bases between. The CDR3 sequence is 14 residues long. Written as DNA, the CDR3 is TGTGCCACCAGCAGAGGCCTGACAGGCACTGAAGCTTTCTTT. Its protein is CATSRGLTGTEAFF.

Remarks on this clone: The germline gene is not matched at one end of the junction; a read error may be the cause. Other DNA sequences in this sample translate to the same CDR3. V is TRBV5-4 and J is TRBJ2-2; D possibly corresponds to TRBD1 (6 bases). The CDR3 consists of 15 residues. Germline-derived CDR1 and CDR2 are SGHNT and YYREEE (reference sequence). The CDR3 protein is CASSLELAGAGELFF. CDR3 DNA sequence: TGTGCTAGCAGCTTGGAGTTGGCAGGGGCCGGGGAGCTGTTTTTT. Variable domain in full (rest from reference TRBV5-4 and TRBJ2-2): ETGVTQSPTHLIKTRGQQVTLRCSSQSGHNTVSWYQQALGQGPQFIFQYYREEENGRGNFPPRFSGLQFPNYSSELNVNALELDDSALYLCASSLELAGAGELFFGEGSRLTVL.

As regards this clone: Other DNA sequences in this sample translate to the same CDR3. The V gene is TRBV5-1, the J gene TRBJ2-7; D might be TRBD1 (5 bases). The V gene's germline CDR1 is SGHRS and CDR2 YFSETQ. The CDR3 loop spans 15 amino acids. V was cut by 2 bases and J by 0 bases, with 12 bases left in between. The CDR3 loop reads CASSLGQGLSYEQYF. CDR3 nucleotides: TGCGCCAGCAGCTTAGGGCAGGGCCTCTCCTACGAGCAGTACTTC.

This sequence joins TRBV5-4 and TRBJ1-1; 7 nucleotides match TRBD1. V dropped 1 base and J dropped 4; count of bases not matched to a gene: 4. CDR3 length: 14 residues. Germline V gene sequence: CDR1 SGHNT, CDR2 YYREEE (reference sequence). The CDR3 DNA reads TGTGCCAGCAGCTTGCCAGGGGGTTCCACTGAAGCTTTCTTT. Encoded protein: CASSLPGGSTEAFF. Supplemented by reference TRBV5-4 and TRBJ1-1, the full variable domain reads ETGVTQSPTHLIKTRGQQVTLRCSSQSGHNTVSWYQQALGQGPQFIFQYYREEENGRGNFPPRFSGLQFPNYSSELNVNALELDDSALYLCASSLPGGSTEAFFGQGTRLTVV.

The chain has TRBV27 and TRBJ2-2; the D gene is possibly TRBD2 (6 bases). The CDR3 is 14 amino acids. Germline V lookup: CDR1 MNHEY, CDR2 SMNVEV (reference sequence). The germline V and J ends were trimmed by 4 bases and 6 bases, with 12 bases remaining between them. The chain's CDR3 is CASSSHGTPGELFF. CDR3 DNA: TGTGCCAGCAGTTCTCACGGGACTCCCGGGGAGCTGTTTTTT.

This clone has a handful of counts. The V call is TRBV5-1, the J call TRBJ1-1, with TRBD1 as a possible D gene (6 bases). Germline V lookup: CDR1 SGHRS, CDR2 YFSETQ. CDR3 size: 14 residues. Trimming removed 4 bases at V and 5 bases at J, with 15 bases between. The CDR3 DNA reads TGCGCCAGCAGCCCACCAGGGGAAGGGACTGAAGCTTTCTTT. It translates to CASSPPGEGTEAFF.

This clone has only a few counts. The V call is TRBV4-2, the J call TRBJ1-1; tentatively, D is TRBD1 (5 bases). The CDR3 loop spans 14 amino acids. V gave up 2 bases and J gave up 3 bases, with 10 bases separating them. From germline, CDR1 is LGHNA and CDR2 YNFKEQ. DNA for the CDR3: TGTGCCAGCAGCCAACCCGACAGCTACACTGAAGCTTTCTTT. It is translated as CASSQPDSYTEAFF.

The chain recombines TRBV6-6 with TRBJ2-5; D is undetermined. Looked up from germline, CDR1 is MNHNY and CDR2 is SVGAGI (reference sequence). V was shortened by 8 bases and J by 5 bases, with 12 bases between the two germline ends. This CDR3 is built from 12 residues. CDR3 residues: CASHNPAETQYF. Written as DNA, the CDR3 is TGTGCCAGCCATAACCCCGCGGAGACCCAGTACTTC.

V gene TRBV5-1 combines with J gene TRBJ2-1, with 9 nucleotides matching TRBD2. The J segment lost 0 bases and the V segment lost 2 bases, leaving 9 bases of the junction unmatched. CDR1 and CDR2 (germline): SGHRS, YFSETQ. The CDR3 contains 18 residues. The CDR3 sequence: CASSLYPSGTSSYNEQFF. DNA for the CDR3: TGCGCCAGCAGCTTATACCCTAGCGGGACTAGCTCCTACAATGAGCAGTTCTTC.

This clone turned up a few times. This chain connects TRBV7-2 to TRBJ2-7; TRBD2 matches at 7 bases. With 5 bases clipped from V and 0 bases from J, the junction kept 10 bases outside the gene matches. The CDR3 has 16 amino acids. Germline V gives CDR1 SGHTA, CDR2 FQGNSA. CDR3 in amino acids: CASSPDGTTYSYEQYF. As DNA, the CDR3 is TGTGCCAGCAGCCCCGACGGGACTACCTACTCCTACGAGCAGTACTTC.

This sequence joins TRBV9 and TRBJ1-2, with unresolved D. There are 13 residues in the CDR3. Per germline, CDR1 SGDLS and CDR2 YYNGEE. The ends were cut back, 4 bases at V and 4 bases at J, with 11 bases in the middle. The CDR3 DNA sequence: TGTGCCAGCAGCCCCACAGAGGGCTATGGCTACACCTTC. Translating it yields CASSPTEGYGYTF.

The rearrangement uses TRBV25-1 and TRBJ1-6, with 8 nucleotides matching TRBD1. The CDR3 has 15 amino acids. Per germline, CDR1 MGHDK and CDR2 SYGVNS. With 4 bases clipped from V and 6 bases from J, the junction kept 5 bases outside the gene matches. The CDR3 protein is CASSVTGDGNSPLHF. Here the CDR3 DNA reads TGTGCCAGCAGTGTGACAGGGGACGGTAATTCACCCCTCCACTTT.

The rearrangement links TRBV5-1 to TRBJ1-2; 7 bases fit TRBD1. The germline gives CDR1 SGHRS, CDR2 YFSETQ. This CDR3 has 16 amino acids. V trimming: 4 bases; J trimming: 8 bases; junction bases outside the gene matches: 17. CDR3 bases: TGCGCCAGCAGCCCGGGGGCCACAGGGGTGGTAGGAGGCTACACCTTC. Translated: CASSPGATGVVGGYTF.

This clone appeared a few times. The chain combines TRBV2 with TRBJ2-3, with 11 bases aligning to TRBD2. The ends lost 6 bases at V and 5 bases at J; junction bases unmatched: 4. Per the germline V gene, CDR1 is SNHLY and CDR2 is FYNNEI. CDR3 length: 14 residues. This CDR3 is CASRKGTSGDTQYF. CDR3 nucleotide sequence: TGTGCCAGCAGGAAAGGGACTAGCGGAGATACGCAGTATTTT.

The chain links TRBV4-1 to TRBJ1-3; possibly TRBD1 for D (6 bases). The V and J ends lost 4 bases and 0 bases respectively, with 13 bases between them. This CDR3 is built from 16 residues. CDR1 and CDR2 from the germline V gene are MGHRA and YSYEKL. The CDR3, as DNA: TGCGCCAGCAGCCTCCGGGACACCCGCTCTGGAAACACCATATATTTT. Encoded protein: CASSLRDTRSGNTIYF.

The genes are TRBV30 and TRBJ1-5; D remains ambiguous. V lost 0 bases and J 4 bases, leaving 13 bases between the germline ends. This CDR3 comprises 15 residues. Germline V gives CDR1 GTSNPN, CDR2 SVGIG (reference sequence). The CDR3 DNA sequence: TGTGCCTGGAGTGTACGGGCGGGCAGAAATCAGCCCCAGCATTTT. Its translation: CAWSVRAGRNQPQHF.

This clone occurred once. J is TRBJ2-7 and V is TRBV9, with 11 bases fitting TRBD2. The germline V gene has CDR1 SGDLS and CDR2 YYNGEE. V lost 4 bases to trimming and J lost 2 bases; unmatched junction nucleotides: 5. The CDR3 is made up of 15 amino acids. CDR3 DNA: TGTGCCAGCAGCCCCACTAGCGGGGGCCCCTACGAGCAGTACTTC. Translated, it gives CASSPTSGGPYEQYF.

In regard to this clone: In the same sample, other DNA sequences code for this CDR3. The J gene is TRBJ2-5, the V gene TRBV5-6; tentatively, D is TRBD2 (6 bases). Trimming removed 0 bases at V and 11 bases at J, with 8 bases between. This CDR3 spans 11 amino acids. CDR1 SGHDT and CDR2 YYEEEE come from the germline V gene. The DNA for the CDR3 is TGTGCCAGCAGCTTGGGGGGGGAACAGTACTTC. The encoded protein is CASSLGGEQYF. Using reference TRBV5-6 and TRBJ2-5 for the parts outside the CDR3, the full variable domain is DAGVTQSPTHLIKTRGQQVTLRCSPKSGHDTVSWYQQALGQGPQFIFQYYEEEERQRGNFPDRFSGHQFPNYSSELNVNALLLGDSALYLCASSLGGEQYFGPGTRLLVL.

This chain joins TRBV6-1 and TRBJ1-3; D gene unclear. Trimming took 2 bases from V and 0 from J, leaving 11 bases between them. Germline CDR1 MNHNS, CDR2 SASEGT. This CDR3 has 16 residues. The CDR3 loop is CASSENPGISGNTIYF. The CDR3 bases are TGTGCCAGCAGTGAAAATCCGGGGATCTCTGGAAACACCATATATTTT.

The chain links TRBV19 to TRBJ1-1; 9 nucleotides align to TRBD1. Per the germline V gene, CDR1 is LNHDA and CDR2 is SQIVND (reference sequence). The CDR3 runs 13 residues. J was trimmed by 5 bases and V by 6 bases; bases with no gene match: 4. The CDR3 is CASSLDRGTEAFF. CDR3 coding DNA: TGTGCCAGTAGCCTGGACAGGGGAACTGAAGCTTTCTTT.

This clone turned up a few times. The chain's CDR3 is CSASEDTEAFF. The CDR3 DNA sequence: TGCAGTGCTAGCGAGGACACTGAAGCTTTCTTT. V gene TRBV20-1 combines with J gene TRBJ1-1; D is uncertain. The CDR3 loop spans 11 amino acids. Trimming pared 3 bases from V and 3 bases from J, leaving 5 bases between. In germline, CDR1 is DFQATT, CDR2 SNEGSKA (reference sequence).